This T cell receptor beta chain appears in the sequencing data of a study of early T cells in non-severe SARS-CoV-2 infection. Study conclusions and caveats: The matching step, a VDJdb search, favored anti-spike CD8 responses and missed private and CD4 specificities.

This clonotype is medium-sized in the sample. Its antigen is unknown. Trimming took 6 bases from V and 8 from J; bases not matched to a gene: 4. The CDR3 extends over 13 amino acids. Looked up from germline, CDR1 is MNHEY and CDR2 is SMNVEV (reference sequence). Attached unique molecular identifiers marked individual cDNA molecules. TCRdb passed the 5' RACE reads through MiXCR, listing each CDR3 protein once. The sample includes about 100,000 distinct CDR3 sequences, 12% of them seen just once. V is TRBV27 and J is TRBJ1-2; 12 positions agree with TRBD1. This sequence was found in an adult who was a healthcare worker with PCR-confirmed SARS-CoV-2 infection or an uninfected control (not recorded which). Sequenced sample: whole blood. CDR3 protein: CASRGQGAGGYTF. DNA for the CDR3: TGTGCCAGCAGGGGACAGGGGGCAGGAGGCTACACCTTC.